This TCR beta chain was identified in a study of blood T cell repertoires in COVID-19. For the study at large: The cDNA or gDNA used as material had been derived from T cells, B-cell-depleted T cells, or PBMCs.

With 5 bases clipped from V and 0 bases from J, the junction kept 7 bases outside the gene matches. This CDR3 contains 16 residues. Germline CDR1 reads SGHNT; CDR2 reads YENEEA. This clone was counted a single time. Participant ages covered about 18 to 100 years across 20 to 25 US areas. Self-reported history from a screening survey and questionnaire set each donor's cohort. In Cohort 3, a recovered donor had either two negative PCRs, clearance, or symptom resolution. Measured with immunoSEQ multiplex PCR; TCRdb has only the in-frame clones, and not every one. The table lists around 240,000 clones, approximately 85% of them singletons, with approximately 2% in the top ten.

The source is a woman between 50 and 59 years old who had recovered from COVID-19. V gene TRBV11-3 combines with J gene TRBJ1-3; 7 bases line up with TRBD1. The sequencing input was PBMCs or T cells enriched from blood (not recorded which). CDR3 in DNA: TGTGCCAGCAGCCAGGGACAGAGGAACTCTGGAAACACCATATATTTT. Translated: CASSQGQRNSGNTIYF.